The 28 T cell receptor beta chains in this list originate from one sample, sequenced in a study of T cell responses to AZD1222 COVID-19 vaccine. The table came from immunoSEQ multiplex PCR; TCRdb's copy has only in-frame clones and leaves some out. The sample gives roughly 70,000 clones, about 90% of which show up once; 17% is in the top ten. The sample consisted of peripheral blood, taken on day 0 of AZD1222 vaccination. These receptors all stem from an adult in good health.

The CDR3 DNA is TGTGCCAGCAGTTTATCCAGACAGCCTTACTATGGCTACACCTTC. Translation gives CASSLSRQPYYGYTF. The rearrangement uses TRBV27 and TRBJ1-2; tentative D call: TRBD1 (5 bases). V gave up 0 bases and J gave up 3 bases, with 11 bases separating them. This CDR3 has 15 residues. CDR1 MNHEY and CDR2 SMNVEV come from the germline V gene (reference sequence).

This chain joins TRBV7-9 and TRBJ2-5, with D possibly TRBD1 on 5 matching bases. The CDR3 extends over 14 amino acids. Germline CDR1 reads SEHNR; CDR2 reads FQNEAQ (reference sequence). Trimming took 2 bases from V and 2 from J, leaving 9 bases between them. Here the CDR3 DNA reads TGTGCCAGCAGCTTAATGACAGCTCAAGAGACCCAGTACTTC. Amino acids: CASSLMTAQETQYF.

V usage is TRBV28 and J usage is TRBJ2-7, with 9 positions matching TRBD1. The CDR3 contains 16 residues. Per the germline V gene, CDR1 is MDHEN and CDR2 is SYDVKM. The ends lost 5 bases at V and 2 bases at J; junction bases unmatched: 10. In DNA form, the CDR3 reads TGTGCCAGCAGTGGGTGGAGGACAGGGGCAGCCTACGAGCAGTACTTC. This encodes CASSGWRTGAAYEQYF.

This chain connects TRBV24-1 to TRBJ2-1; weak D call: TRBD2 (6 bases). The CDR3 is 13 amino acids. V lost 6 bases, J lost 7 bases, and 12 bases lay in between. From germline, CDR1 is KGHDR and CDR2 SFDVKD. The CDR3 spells CATSTGGKNEQFF. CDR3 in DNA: TGTGCCACCAGTACCGGGGGAAAGAATGAGCAGTTCTTC.

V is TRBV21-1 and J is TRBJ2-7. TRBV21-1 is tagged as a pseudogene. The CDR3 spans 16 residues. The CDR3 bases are TGTGCCAGCAGTAATAAACGTGGGTATCTCTCCTACGAGCAGTACTTC. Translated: CASSNKRGYLSYEQYF.

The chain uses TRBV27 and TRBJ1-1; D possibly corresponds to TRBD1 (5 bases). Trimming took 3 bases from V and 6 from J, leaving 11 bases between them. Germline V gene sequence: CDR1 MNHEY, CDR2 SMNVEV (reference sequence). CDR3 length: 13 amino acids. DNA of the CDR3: TGTGCCAGCAGTTTCGGCGGGGCACCTGAAGCTTTCTTT. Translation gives CASSFGGAPEAFF.

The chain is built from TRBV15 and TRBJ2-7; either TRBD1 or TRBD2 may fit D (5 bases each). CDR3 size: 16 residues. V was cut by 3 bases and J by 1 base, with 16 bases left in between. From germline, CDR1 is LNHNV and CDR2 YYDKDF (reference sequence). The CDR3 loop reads CATSSRSGTASYEQYF. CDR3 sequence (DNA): TGTGCCACCAGCAGTAGATCTGGGACCGCATCCTACGAGCAGTACTTC.

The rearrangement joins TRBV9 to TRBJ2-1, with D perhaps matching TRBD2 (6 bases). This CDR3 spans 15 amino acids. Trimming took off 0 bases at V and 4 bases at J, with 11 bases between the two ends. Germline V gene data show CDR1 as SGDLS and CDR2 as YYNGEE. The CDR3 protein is CASSVGTGDYNEQFF. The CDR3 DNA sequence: TGTGCCAGCAGCGTAGGAACGGGAGATTACAATGAGCAGTTCTTC.

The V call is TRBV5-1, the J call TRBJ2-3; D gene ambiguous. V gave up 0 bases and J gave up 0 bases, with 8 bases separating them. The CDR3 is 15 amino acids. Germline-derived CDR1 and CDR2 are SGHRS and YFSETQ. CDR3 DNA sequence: TGCGCCAGCAGCTTGGGAGCGTCTAGCACAGATACGCAGTATTTT. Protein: CASSLGASSTDTQYF.

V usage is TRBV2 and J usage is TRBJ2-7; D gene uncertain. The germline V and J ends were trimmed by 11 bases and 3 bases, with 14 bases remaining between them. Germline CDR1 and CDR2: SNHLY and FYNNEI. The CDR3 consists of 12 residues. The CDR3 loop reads CASTGEIYEQYF. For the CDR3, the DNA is TGTGCCTCAACTGGAGAGATCTACGAGCAGTACTTC.

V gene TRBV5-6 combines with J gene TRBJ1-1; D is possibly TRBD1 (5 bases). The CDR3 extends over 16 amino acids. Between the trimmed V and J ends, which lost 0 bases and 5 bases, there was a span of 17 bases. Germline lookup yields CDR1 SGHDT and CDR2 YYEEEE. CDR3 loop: CASSLGLGQGTTEAFF. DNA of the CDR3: TGTGCCAGCAGCTTGGGGTTGGGGCAGGGAACGACTGAAGCTTTCTTT.

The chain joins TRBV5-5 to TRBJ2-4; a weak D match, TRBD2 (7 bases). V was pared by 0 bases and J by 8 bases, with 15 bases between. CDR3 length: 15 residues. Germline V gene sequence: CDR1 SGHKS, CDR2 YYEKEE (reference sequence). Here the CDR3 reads CASSLGSGGADIQYF. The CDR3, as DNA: TGTGCCAGCAGCTTGGGTTCGGGGGGCGCGGACATTCAGTACTTC.

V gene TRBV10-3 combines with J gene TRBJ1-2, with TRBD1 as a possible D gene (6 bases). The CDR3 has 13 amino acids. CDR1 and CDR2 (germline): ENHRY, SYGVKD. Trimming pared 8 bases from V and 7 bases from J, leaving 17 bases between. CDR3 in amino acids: CAIGGGQGGGYTF. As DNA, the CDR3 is TGTGCCATCGGGGGCGGGCAGGGAGGTGGCTACACCTTC.

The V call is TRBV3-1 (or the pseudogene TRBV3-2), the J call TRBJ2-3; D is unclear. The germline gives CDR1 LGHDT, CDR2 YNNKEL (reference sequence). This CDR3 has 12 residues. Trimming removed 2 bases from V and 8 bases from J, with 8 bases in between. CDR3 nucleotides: TGTGCCAGCAGCCAAACGAAGTCTACGCAGTATTTT. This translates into CASSQTKSTQYF.

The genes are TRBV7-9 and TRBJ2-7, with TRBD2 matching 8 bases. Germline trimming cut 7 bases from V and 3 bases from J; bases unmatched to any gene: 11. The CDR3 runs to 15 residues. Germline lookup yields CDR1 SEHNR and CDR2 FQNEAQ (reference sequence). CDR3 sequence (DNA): TGTGCCAGCACTTCCGGGAGGGAGGCTAGCTACGAGCAGTACTTC. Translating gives CASTSGREASYEQYF.

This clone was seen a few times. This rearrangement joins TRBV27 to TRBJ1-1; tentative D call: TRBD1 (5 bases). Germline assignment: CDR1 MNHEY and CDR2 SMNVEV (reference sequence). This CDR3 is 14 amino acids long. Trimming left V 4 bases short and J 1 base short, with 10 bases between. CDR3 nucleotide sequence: TGTGCCAGCAGTTCGGCAGGGTGGAACACTGAAGCTTTCTTT. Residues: CASSSAGWNTEAFF.

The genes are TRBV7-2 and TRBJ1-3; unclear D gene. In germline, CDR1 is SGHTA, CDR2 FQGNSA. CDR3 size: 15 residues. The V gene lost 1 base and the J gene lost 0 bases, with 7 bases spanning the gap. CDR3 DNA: TGTGCCAGCAGCTTAGGGAACCCCTCTGGAAACACCATATATTTT. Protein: CASSLGNPSGNTIYF.

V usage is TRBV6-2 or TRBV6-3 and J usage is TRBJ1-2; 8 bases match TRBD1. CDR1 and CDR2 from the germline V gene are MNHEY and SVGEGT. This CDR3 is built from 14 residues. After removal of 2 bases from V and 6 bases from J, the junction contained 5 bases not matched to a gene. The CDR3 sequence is CASSYRQGANGYTF. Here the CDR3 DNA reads TGTGCCAGCAGTTACAGGCAGGGGGCGAATGGCTACACCTTC.

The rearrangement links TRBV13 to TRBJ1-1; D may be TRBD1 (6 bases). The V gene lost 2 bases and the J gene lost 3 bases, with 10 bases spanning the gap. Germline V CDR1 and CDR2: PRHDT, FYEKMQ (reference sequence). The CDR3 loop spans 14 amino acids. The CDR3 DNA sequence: TGTGCCAGCAGCTTACTCGACAGGTACACTGAAGCTTTCTTT. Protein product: CASSLLDRYTEAFF. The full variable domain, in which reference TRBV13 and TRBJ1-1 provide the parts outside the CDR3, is AAGVIQSPRHLIKEKRETATLKCYPIPRHDTVYWYQQGPGQDPQFLISFYEKMQSDKGSIPDRFSAQQFSDYHSELNMSSLELGDSALYFCASSLLDRYTEAFFGQGTRLTVV.

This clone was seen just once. The CDR3 loop is CASSTPPNYGYTF. As DNA, the CDR3 is TGTGCCAGCAGCACCCCCCCTAACTATGGCTACACCTTC. The chain couples TRBV9 to TRBJ1-2; the D is unclear. Germline V gene data show CDR1 as SGDLS and CDR2 as YYNGEE. The CDR3 spans 13 residues. V gave up 4 bases and J gave up 0 bases, with 7 bases separating them.

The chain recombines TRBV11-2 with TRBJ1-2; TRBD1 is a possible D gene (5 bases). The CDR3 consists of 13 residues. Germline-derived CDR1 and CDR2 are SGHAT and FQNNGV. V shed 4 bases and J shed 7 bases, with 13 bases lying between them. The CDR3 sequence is CASSSRDGAGYTF. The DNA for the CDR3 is TGTGCCAGCAGCTCCAGGGATGGAGCTGGCTACACCTTC.

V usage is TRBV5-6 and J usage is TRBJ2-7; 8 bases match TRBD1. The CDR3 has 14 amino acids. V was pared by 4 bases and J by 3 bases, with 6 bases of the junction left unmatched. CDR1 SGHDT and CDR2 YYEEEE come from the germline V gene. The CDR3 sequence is CASSQRTGIYEQYF. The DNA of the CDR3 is TGTGCCAGCAGCCAGAGGACAGGGATCTACGAGCAGTACTTC.

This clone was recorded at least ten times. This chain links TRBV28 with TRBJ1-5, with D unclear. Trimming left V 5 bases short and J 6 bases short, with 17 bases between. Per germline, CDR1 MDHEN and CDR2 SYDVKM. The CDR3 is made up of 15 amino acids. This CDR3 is CASSLPIGRGQPQHF. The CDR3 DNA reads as TGTGCCAGCAGTCTCCCCATCGGACGAGGTCAGCCCCAGCATTTT. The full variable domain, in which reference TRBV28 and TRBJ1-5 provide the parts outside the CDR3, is DVKVTQSSRYLVKRTGEKVFLECVQDMDHENMFWYRQDPGLGLRLIYFSYDVKMKEKGDIPEGYSVSREKKERFSLILESASTNQTSMYLCASSLPIGRGQPQHFGDGTRLSIL.

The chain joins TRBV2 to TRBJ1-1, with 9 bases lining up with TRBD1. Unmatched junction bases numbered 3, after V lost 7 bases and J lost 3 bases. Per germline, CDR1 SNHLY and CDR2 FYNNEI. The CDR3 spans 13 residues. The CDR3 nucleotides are TGTGCCAGCATCAGGGACAGGGACACTGAAGCTTTCTTT. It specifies CASIRDRDTEAFF. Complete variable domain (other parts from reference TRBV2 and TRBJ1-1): EPEVTQTPSHQVTQMGQEVILRCVPISNHLYFYWYRQILGQKVEFLVSFYNNEISEKSEIFDDQFSVERPDGSNFTLKIRSTKLEDSAMYFCASIRDRDTEAFFGQGTRLTVV.

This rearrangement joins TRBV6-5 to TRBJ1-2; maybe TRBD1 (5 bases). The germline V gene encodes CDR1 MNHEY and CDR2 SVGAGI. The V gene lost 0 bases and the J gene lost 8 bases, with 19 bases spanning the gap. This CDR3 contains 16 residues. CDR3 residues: CASSYSIGALIGGYTF. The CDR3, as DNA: TGTGCCAGCAGTTACTCAATCGGGGCCCTTATTGGAGGCTACACCTTC.

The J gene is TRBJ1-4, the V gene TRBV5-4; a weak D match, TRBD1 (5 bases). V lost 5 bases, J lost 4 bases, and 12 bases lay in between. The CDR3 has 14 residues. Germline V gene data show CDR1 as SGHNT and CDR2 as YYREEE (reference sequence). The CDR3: CASSRDGFNEKLFF. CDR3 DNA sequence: TGTGCCAGCAGTCGGGACGGATTTAATGAAAAACTGTTTTTT.

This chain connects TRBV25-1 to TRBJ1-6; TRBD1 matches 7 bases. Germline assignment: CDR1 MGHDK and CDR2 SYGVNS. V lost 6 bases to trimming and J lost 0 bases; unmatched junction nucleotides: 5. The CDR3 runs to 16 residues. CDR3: CASRAQGTSYNSPLHF. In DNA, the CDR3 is TGTGCCAGCAGAGCACAGGGGACCTCCTATAATTCACCCCTCCACTTT.

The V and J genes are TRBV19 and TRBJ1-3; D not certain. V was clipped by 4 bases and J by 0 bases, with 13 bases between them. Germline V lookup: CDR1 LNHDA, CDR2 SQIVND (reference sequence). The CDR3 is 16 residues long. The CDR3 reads CASSNFQDPSGNTIYF. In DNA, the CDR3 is TGTGCCAGTAGTAACTTCCAGGACCCCTCTGGAAACACCATATATTTT.